The 25 T cell receptor beta chains below all came from one sample that was sequenced in a study of cytomegalovirus exposure and HLA in healthy donors. The PCR made use of 60 Vbeta and 13 Jbeta primers. The method was immunoSEQ multiplex PCR; TCRdb's version includes in-frame clones alone and lacks a portion of them. The table has more than 90,000 clones, around 80% seen once; the top ten hold over 0.5%. The specimen sequenced was PBMCs. Every receptor here comes from a man aged 25-40 years in good health and CMV-seronegative.

V and J are TRBV6-5 and TRBJ1-2; no clear D. The CDR3 length is 13 residues. V was shortened by 7 bases and J by 3 bases, with 12 bases between the two germline ends. Looked up from germline, CDR1 is MNHEY and CDR2 is SVGAGI. The CDR3 sequence: CASKGRMDYGYTF. CDR3 coding DNA: TGTGCCAGCAAAGGGAGGATGGACTATGGCTACACCTTC.

The gene calls are TRBV29-1 and TRBJ2-6; the match to TRBD1 covers 7 bases. Germline CDR1 reads SQVTM; CDR2 reads ANQGSEA. This CDR3 spans 18 amino acids. J was trimmed by 2 bases and V by 6 bases; bases with no gene match: 16. CDR3 region: CSVVGSGTAPTGANVLTF. CDR3 in DNA: TGCAGCGTGGTCGGGTCCGGGACAGCACCTACTGGGGCCAACGTCCTGACTTTC.

The V call is TRBV19, the J call TRBJ1-4; TRBD1 might be the D (6 bases). Looked up from germline, CDR1 is LNHDA and CDR2 is SQIVND (reference sequence). V was cut by 7 bases and J by 2 bases, with 20 bases left in between. This CDR3 is 17 amino acids long. CDR3 nucleotides: TGTGCCAGTAAAAGGCACGGGGGGACAAAGACTAATGAAAAACTGTTTTTT. Its translation: CASKRHGGTKTNEKLFF.

The chain is built from TRBV18 and TRBJ1-5; 10 bases map to TRBD1. The V gene's germline CDR1 is KGHSH and CDR2 LQKENI. With 3 bases clipped from V and 7 bases from J, the junction kept 15 bases outside the gene matches. The CDR3 loop spans 18 amino acids. The CDR3, as DNA: TGTGCCAGCTCACCGAATATGGCGACAGGGGGCCTGAAGCAGCCCCAGCATTTT. Its translation: CASSPNMATGGLKQPQHF.

V and J are TRBV7-8 and TRBJ2-2, with D perhaps matching TRBD2 (6 bases). CDR1 is SGHVS, CDR2 FQNEAQ, per germline. CDR3 length equals 15 residues. Trimming stripped 2 bases from V and 4 bases from J, with 11 bases between. CDR3 coding DNA: TGTGCCAGCAGCTTAACGGCGGGAACCACCGGGGAGCTGTTTTTT. This encodes CASSLTAGTTGELFF.

Note on this clone: One junction end disagrees with the germline gene, perhaps due to a read error. This rearrangement joins TRBV7-9 to TRBJ1-1; unclear D gene. The CDR3 is 13 residues long. Germline V gene data show CDR1 as SEHNR and CDR2 as FQNEAQ (reference sequence). This CDR3 is CSSRTGAALDAFF. DNA of the CDR3: TGTTCCAGCAGAACCGGCGCGGCCCTTGACGCTTTCTTT.

This clone came up a few times. V and J are TRBV7-6 and TRBJ1-1, with no clear D. The germline V gene encodes CDR1 SGHVS and CDR2 FNYEAQ. V lost 5 bases and J lost 4, with 14 bases in between. CDR3 length equals 14 residues. The CDR3 reads CASSPSFGSTEAFF. The CDR3 coding sequence is TGTGCCAGCAGCCCGTCTTTCGGGTCCACTGAAGCTTTCTTT.

The CDR3, as DNA: TGCAGTGCCCAAGAGGGCTATGGCTACACCTTC. It codes for CSAQEGYGYTF. The chain links TRBV20-1 to TRBJ1-2; D not resolved. This CDR3 is built from 11 residues. Germline V CDR1 and CDR2: DFQATT, SNEGSKA (reference sequence). Trimming cost V 6 bases and J 4 bases, with 9 bases left between them.

The chain links TRBV2 to TRBJ1-3, with a possible D match to TRBD1 (5 bases). Germline V gives CDR1 SNHLY, CDR2 FYNNEI. The V end was cut by 4 bases, the J end by 1 base, with 20 bases between. The CDR3 loop spans 18 amino acids. The CDR3 DNA is TGTGCCAGCAGTGGGCAGGACATAACTCGCTCTTCTGGAAACACCATATATTTT. It is translated as CASSGQDITRSSGNTIYF.

The V and J genes are TRBV5-8 and TRBJ1-2; TRBD1 might be the D (5 bases). Germline V gives CDR1 SGHTS, CDR2 YDEGEE. V was pared by 4 bases and J by 5 bases, with 21 bases between. This CDR3 spans 16 amino acids. Written as DNA, the CDR3 is TGTGCCAGCAGCAAAGGCTTAATCAGGGCCAGTTATGGCTACACCTTC. Translation gives CASSKGLIRASYGYTF.

The chain is built from TRBV6-5 and TRBJ2-1; tentative D call: TRBD1 (5 bases). There are 11 residues in the CDR3. V lost 10 bases and J lost 5, with 9 bases in between. The V gene's germline CDR1 is MNHEY and CDR2 SVGAGI. The CDR3 region has the DNA TGTGCCACCCAGGGAAACAATGAGCAGTTCTTC. Its protein is CATQGNNEQFF.

This clone was detected only once. This sequence joins TRBV27 and TRBJ2-5; 10 bases line up with TRBD1. The V gene's germline CDR1 is MNHEY and CDR2 SMNVEV (reference sequence). V was pared by 3 bases and J by 5 bases, with 9 bases of the junction left unmatched. This CDR3 comprises 16 residues. CDR3 protein: CASSLDRGGFGETQYF. CDR3 DNA: TGTGCCAGCAGTTTGGACAGGGGGGGATTTGGGGAGACCCAGTACTTC.

This clone was seen a few times. The chain carries TRBV6-5 and TRBJ1-2; D gene ambiguous. This CDR3 spans 15 amino acids. Germline CDR1 reads MNHEY; CDR2 reads SVGAGI. Trimming removed 2 bases from V and 4 bases from J, with 14 bases in between. This CDR3 is CASSYAPHDRYGYTF. The CDR3 region has the DNA TGTGCCAGCAGTTACGCGCCTCACGATCGCTATGGCTACACCTTC.

On this clone itself: A read error may account for a junction end that differs from germline. The chain has TRBV6-5 and TRBJ1-4; a weak D match, TRBD1 (5 bases). Germline CDR1 and CDR2: MNHEY and SVGAGI. This CDR3 contains 15 residues. CDR3 region: CANSSIRETNEKLFF. DNA for the CDR3: TGTGCCAACAGTTCCATCAGGGAAACTAATGAAAAACTGTTTTTT.

The chain is built from TRBV5-4 and TRBJ2-2; D possibly corresponds to TRBD1 (6 bases). The germline V gene has CDR1 SGHNT and CDR2 YYREEE (reference sequence). CDR3 size: 16 residues. The germline V and J ends were trimmed by 0 bases and 5 bases, with 14 bases remaining between them. The CDR3 reads CASSLVGGMLTGELFF. CDR3 DNA: TGTGCCAGCAGCTTGGTTGGGGGCATGCTTACCGGGGAGCTGTTTTTT. The full variable domain, in which reference TRBV5-4 and TRBJ2-2 provide the parts outside the CDR3, is ETGVTQSPTHLIKTRGQQVTLRCSSQSGHNTVSWYQQALGQGPQFIFQYYREEENGRGNFPPRFSGLQFPNYSSELNVNALELDDSALYLCASSLVGGMLTGELFFGEGSRLTVL.

This chain connects TRBV14 to TRBJ1-2; TRBD1 matches 10 bases. Looked up from germline, CDR1 is SGHDN and CDR2 is FVKESK. The CDR3 runs 17 residues. With V trimmed by 2 bases and J by 3 bases, 9 bases remained unmatched. For the CDR3, the DNA is TGTGCCAGCAGCCAAACCGGGACAGGGGAACCGTACTATGGCTACACCTTC. This encodes CASSQTGTGEPYYGYTF.

Only one count was recorded for this clone. V gene TRBV27 combines with J gene TRBJ1-5; TRBD1 matches at 7 bases. The CDR3 covers 14 residues. CDR1 and CDR2 from the germline V gene are MNHEY and SMNVEV (reference sequence). Losses at the gene ends were 5 bases for V and 4 bases for J; bases not matched to a gene: 5. CDR3 loop: CASSPGTVNQPQHF. The DNA of the CDR3 is TGTGCCAGCAGTCCAGGGACAGTAAATCAGCCCCAGCATTTT.

The chain recombines TRBV19 with TRBJ1-4, with D unresolved. The CDR3 is 17 amino acids. CDR1 and CDR2 (germline): LNHDA, SQIVND (reference sequence). Between the trimmed V and J ends, which lost 3 bases and 5 bases, there was a span of 19 bases. This CDR3 reads CASSIVPPGRRNEKLFF. In nucleotides, the CDR3 is TGTGCCAGTAGTATCGTCCCGCCGGGAAGGCGGAATGAAAAACTGTTTTTT.

The chain links TRBV19 to TRBJ1-1; TRBD1 agrees at 11 bases. V gave up 0 bases and J gave up 4 bases; unmatched junction bases: 4. Germline V CDR1 and CDR2: LNHDA, SQIVND (reference sequence). CDR3 length: 16 amino acids. Here the CDR3 reads CASSIDQGQGGTEAFF. DNA for the CDR3: TGTGCCAGTAGTATAGATCAGGGACAGGGGGGCACTGAAGCTTTCTTT.

This clone was recorded a few times. The gene calls are TRBV5-5 and TRBJ1-1; TRBD1 might be the D (5 bases). V was cut by 0 bases and J by 9 bases, with 12 bases left in between. The CDR3 is 13 amino acids. CDR1 and CDR2 (germline): SGHKS, YYEKEE (reference sequence). The CDR3 DNA sequence: TGTGCCAGCAGCTTGGATGCAGGGATTAAAGCTTTCTTT. Its translation: CASSLDAGIKAFF.

The chain links TRBV7-2 to TRBJ2-7, with 9 bases lining up with TRBD1. The trim removed 7 bases at V and 0 bases at J, leaving 7 bases unmatched. The CDR3 runs to 15 residues. Germline V gene lookup returns CDR1 SGHTA and CDR2 FQGNSA. The CDR3 DNA follows: TGTGCCAGCACTGGCGGACAGGGGCTCTCCTACGAGCAGTACTTC. Amino acid sequence: CASTGGQGLSYEQYF.

A few counts support this clone. The chain links TRBV6-1 to TRBJ1-5, with TRBD1 matching 8 bases. Per germline, CDR1 MNHNS and CDR2 SASEGT. V dropped 4 bases and J dropped 1; count of bases not matched to a gene: 9. CDR3 size: 17 residues. The CDR3 reads CASSGRDRQGSNQPQHF. The CDR3 bases are TGTGCCAGCAGTGGTAGAGACCGACAGGGGAGCAATCAGCCCCAGCATTTT.

The rearrangement links TRBV5-1 to TRBJ1-2; no clear D. The CDR3 covers 16 residues. CDR1 is SGHRS, CDR2 YFSETQ, per germline. The germline V and J ends were trimmed by 1 base and 4 bases, with 17 bases remaining between them. As DNA, the CDR3 is TGCGCCAGCAGCTTGTGGCCGGAGGGAGCGGGCTATGGCTACACCTTC. This encodes CASSLWPEGAGYGYTF.

The chain carries TRBV10-3 and TRBJ2-2; 8 bases map to TRBD1. The CDR3 has 13 amino acids. CDR1 ENHRY and CDR2 SYGVKD come from the germline V gene. Trimming removed 6 bases from V and 6 bases from J; junction bases left unmatched: 3. CDR3 sequence reads: CAIRDREAGELFF. CDR3 nucleotide sequence: TGTGCCATCAGGGACAGGGAAGCCGGGGAGCTGTTTTTT.

The chain joins TRBV21-1 to TRBJ2-2; TRBD1 is taken as the D call from the table, unchecked against the DNA. TRBV21-1 is reported as a pseudogene. The length of the CDR3 is 15 residues. This CDR3 reads CATPKGVRDTGELFF. The CDR3 DNA reads TGTGCCACCCCGAAGGGGGTTCGAGACACCGGGGAGCTGTTTTTT.